This is a list of T cell receptor beta chains from one sample in a study of blood T cell repertoires in COVID-19. Only in-frame clones appear in the TCRdb table, and some are missing; sequencing was by immunoSEQ multiplex PCR. In the table there are 90,000 to 120,000 clones, roughly nine tenths of which are singletons. Sequencing was done on a sample of peripheral blood. All receptors derive from a man between 40 and 49 years old with active or convalescent COVID-19. The CDR3 runs from the conserved cysteine through the conserved F or W. Each record gives: D gene, clone size, J gene, V gene, CDR3 length, CDR3 DNA, CDR3 protein. The D gene is left open where the match is weak. Where a row states a size, it is once, few, many or the class of an expanded clone; other rows omit it.

TRBD2 . TRBJ2-5 TRBV3-1/TRBV3-2 16 TGTGCCAGCAGCGGGACTAGCGGGAGGGTGGGGGAGACCCAGTACTTC CASSGTSGRVGETQYF
TRBD2 . TRBJ2-3 TRBV23-1 16 TGCGCCAGCAGTCAATGTAGCGGGAGAGAGGGAGATACGCAGTATTTT CASSQCSGREGDTQYF
. . TRBJ1-2 TRBV28 12 TGTGCCAGCAGCTCGGGGATCTATGGCTACACCTTC CASSSGIYGYTF
TRBD1 . TRBJ2-7 TRBV28 12 TGTGCCAGCAGTTTATCCGGACAGGGTCAGTACTTC CASSLSGQGQYF
. . TRBJ1-4 TRBV6-2/TRBV6-3 13 TGTGCCAGCAGCTTCCCGGGGAATGAAAAACTGTTTTTT CASSFPGNEKLFF
. . TRBJ1-1 TRBV27 13 TGTGCCAGCAGTTTACGGAGGAACACTGAAGCTTTCTTT CASSLRRNTEAFF
TRBD2 . TRBJ2-5 TRBV24-1 16 TGTGCCACCAGTGATTCGTTAACTAGCGGATCGGAGACCCAGTACTTC CATSDSLTSGSETQYF
TRBD2 . TRBJ2-1 TRBV19 14 TGTGCCAGTAGTATAGGGACTAGCTACAATGAGCAGTTCTTC CASSIGTSYNEQFF
. once TRBJ1-1 TRBV12-2 14 TGTGCAAGTCGCTTCACAGGGATCGGCACTGAAGCTTTCTTT CASRFTGIGTEAFF
. . TRBJ2-6 TRBV30 16 TGTGCCTGGACCGCTGGGCAGGCCTCTGGGGCCAACGTCCTGACTTTC CAWTAGQASGANVLTF
TRBD1 . TRBJ2-2 TRBV11-2 14 TGTGCCAGCAGCTTCCAGGGGGCCGGCGGGGAGCTGTTTTTT CASSFQGAGGELFF
TRBD1 . TRBJ1-1 TRBV11-2 14 TGTGCCAGCAGCTGGGACAGGGGGAACACTGAAGCTTTCTTT CASSWDRGNTEAFF
. . TRBJ2-7 TRBV7-2 14 TGTGCCAGCAGCTTAGACAGTGACCTCTACGAGCAGTACTTC CASSLDSDLYEQYF
TRBD1 . TRBJ1-4 TRBV4-3 16 TGCGCCAGCAGCCTCGGGACAGCTGCAACTAATGAAAAACTGTTTTTT CASSLGTAATNEKLFF
. . TRBJ1-1 TRBV12-3/TRBV12-4 12 TGTGCCAGCAGCTCCCCTGGAAGGGGAGCTTTCTTT CASSSPGRGAFF
. . TRBJ2-1 TRBV2 12 TGTGCCAGCACGGGACTTTACAATGAGCAGTTCTTC CASTGLYNEQFF
. . TRBJ2-7 TRBV1 15 TGCACCAGCAGCCAAGTCGGCGGGATAACCTACGAGCAGTACTTC CTSSQVGGITYEQYF
. . TRBJ1-4 TRBV14 12 TGTGCCAGCAGCCACCAACAGGGAACGTTGTTTTTT CASSHQQGTLFF
TRBD1 . TRBJ1-1 TRBV5-6 15 TGTGCCAGCAGCCCCATGGGACAGGTAAACACTGAAGCTTTCTTT CASSPMGQVNTEAFF
TRBD1 . TRBJ1-5 TRBV27 16 TGTGCCAGCAGTCCCCAGGGGGGCAGGGCAAATCAGCCCCAGCATTTT CASSPQGGRANQPQHF
TRBD1 . TRBJ2-5 TRBV18 14 TGTGCCAGCTCGTCGGGACAGTCTCAAGAGACCCAGTACTTC CASSSGQSQETQYF
. . TRBJ1-2 TRBV19 16 TGTGCCAGTAGTATAAAGTCCGGGAGGGCCTACTATGGCTACACCTTC CASSIKSGRAYYGYTF
TRBD1 . TRBJ2-7 TRBV5-1 14 TGCGCCAGCAGTTCCCAGGGGGCGCGGTACGAGCAGTACTTC CASSSQGARYEQYF
TRBD1 . TRBJ1-2 TRBV4-3 16 TGCGCCAGCAGCCCGACGACAGGGTCGGTTTACGGAGGCTACACCTTC CASSPTTGSVYGGYTF
TRBD2 . TRBJ2-5 TRBV5-1 15 TGCGCCAGCAGCCTGGAGGGACTAGCAAAAGAGACCCAGTACTTC CASSLEGLAKETQYF
. . TRBJ2-2 TRBV7-2 15 TGTGCCAGCAGCGTACGCCGGGACACCACCGGGGAGCTGTTTTTT CASSVRRDTTGELFF
TRBD1 . TRBJ1-6 TRBV10-3 15 TGTGCCATCAGGGAAACCGGGACAGGGGTATCACCCCTCCACTTT CAIRETGTGVSPLHF
. . TRBJ1-1 TRBV5-1 17 TGCGCCAGCAGCCCGGGTGGGACTCCGGGAGTGAACACTGAAGCTTTCTTT CASSPGGTPGVNTEAFF
. . TRBJ1-2 TRBV7-2 14 TGTGCCAGCAGCTCAAGCGGGGGTAACTATGGCTACACCTTC CASSSSGGNYGYTF